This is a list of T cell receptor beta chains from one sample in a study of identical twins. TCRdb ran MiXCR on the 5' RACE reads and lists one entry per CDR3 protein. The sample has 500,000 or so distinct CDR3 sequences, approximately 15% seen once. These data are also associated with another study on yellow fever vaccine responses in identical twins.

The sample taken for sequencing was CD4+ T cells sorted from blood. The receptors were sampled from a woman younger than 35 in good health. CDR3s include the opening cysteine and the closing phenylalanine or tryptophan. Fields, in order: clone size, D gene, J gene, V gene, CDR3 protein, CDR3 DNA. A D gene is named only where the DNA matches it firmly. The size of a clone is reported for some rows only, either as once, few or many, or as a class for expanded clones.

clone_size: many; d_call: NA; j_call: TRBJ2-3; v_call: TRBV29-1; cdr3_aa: CSVEASSDTQYF; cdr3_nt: TGCAGCGTCGAAGCGTCCTCAGATACGCAGTATTTT
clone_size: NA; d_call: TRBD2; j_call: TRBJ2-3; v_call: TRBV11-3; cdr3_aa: CASSLGDYASDTQYF; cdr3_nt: TGTGCCAGCAGCTTAGGGGACTACGCGTCAGATACGCAGTATTTT
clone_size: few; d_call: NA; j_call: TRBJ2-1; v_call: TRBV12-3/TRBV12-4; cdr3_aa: CASSLGWRGLSYNEQFF; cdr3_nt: TGTGCCAGCAGTTTAGGGTGGAGGGGACTTTCCTACAATGAGCAGTTCTTC
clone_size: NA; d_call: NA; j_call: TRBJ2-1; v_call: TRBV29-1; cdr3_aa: CSPLQGGAYNEQFF; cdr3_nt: TGCAGCCCCCTTCAGGGAGGCGCTTACAATGAGCAGTTCTTC
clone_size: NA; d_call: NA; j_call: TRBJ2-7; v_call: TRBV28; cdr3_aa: CASSLPGSEQYF; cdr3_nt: TGTGCCAGCAGTTTACCCGGTTCCGAGCAGTACTTC
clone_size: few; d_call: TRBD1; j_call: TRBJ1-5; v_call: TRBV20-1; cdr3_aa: CSADRGGNQPQHF; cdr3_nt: TGCAGTGCAGACAGGGGAGGGAATCAGCCCCAGCATTTT
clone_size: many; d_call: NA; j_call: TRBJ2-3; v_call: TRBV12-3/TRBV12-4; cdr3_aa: CASSIRTDTQYF; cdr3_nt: TGTGCCAGCAGTATACGAACAGATACGCAGTATTTT
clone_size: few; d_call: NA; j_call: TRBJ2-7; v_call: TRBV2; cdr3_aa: CASGGFDEQYF; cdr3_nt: TGTGCCAGCGGGGGGTTCGACGAGCAGTACTTC
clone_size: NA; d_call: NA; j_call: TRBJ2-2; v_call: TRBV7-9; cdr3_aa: CASSPQRDLNTGELFF; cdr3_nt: TGTGCCAGCAGCCCGCAGAGGGACCTGAACACCGGGGAGCTGTTTTTT
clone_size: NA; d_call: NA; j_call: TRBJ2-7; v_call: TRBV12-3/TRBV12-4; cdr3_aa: CASRGAFYEQYF; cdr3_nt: TGTGCCAGCAGGGGGGCGTTCTACGAGCAGTACTTC
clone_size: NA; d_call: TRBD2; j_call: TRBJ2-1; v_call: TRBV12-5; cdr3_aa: CASGLVLAGGLNEQFF; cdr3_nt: TGTGCTAGTGGTTTGGTACTAGCGGGGGGGCTCAATGAGCAGTTCTTC
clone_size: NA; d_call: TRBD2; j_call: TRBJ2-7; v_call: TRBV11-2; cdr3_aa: CASSPRAGRPMEQYF; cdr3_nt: TGTGCCAGCAGCCCGAGGGCCGGGAGGCCCATGGAGCAGTACTTC
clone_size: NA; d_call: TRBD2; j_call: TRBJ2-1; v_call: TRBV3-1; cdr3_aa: CASSQASGRANAEQFF; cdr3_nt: TGTGCCAGCAGCCAAGCGAGCGGGAGGGCCAACGCCGAGCAGTTCTTC
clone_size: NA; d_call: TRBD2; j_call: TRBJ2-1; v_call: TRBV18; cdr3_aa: CASSAGLANEQFF; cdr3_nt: TGTGCCAGCTCAGCAGGACTAGCGAATGAGCAGTTCTTC
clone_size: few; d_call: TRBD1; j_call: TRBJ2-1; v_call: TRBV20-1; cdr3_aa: CSANGQAPRNEQFF; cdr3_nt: TGCAGTGCCAATGGACAGGCCCCTCGCAATGAGCAGTTCTTC
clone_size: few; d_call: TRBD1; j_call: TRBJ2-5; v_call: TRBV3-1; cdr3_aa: CASSQMAGGETQYF; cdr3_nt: TGTGCCAGCAGCCAAATGGCAGGGGGAGAGACCCAGTACTTC
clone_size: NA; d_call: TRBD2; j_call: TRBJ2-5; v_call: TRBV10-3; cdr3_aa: CAISVGTSGKETQYF; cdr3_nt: TGTGCCATCAGTGTGGGGACTAGCGGAAAAGAGACCCAGTACTTC
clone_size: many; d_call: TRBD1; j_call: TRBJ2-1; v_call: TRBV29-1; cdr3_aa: CSVEVRVTGPYNEQFF; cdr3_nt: TGCAGCGTTGAAGTGAGGGTGACAGGGCCCTACAATGAGCAGTTCTTC
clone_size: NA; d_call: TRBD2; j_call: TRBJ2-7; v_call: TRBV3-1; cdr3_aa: CASSQDGLAYYEQYF; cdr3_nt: TGTGCCAGCAGCCAAGACGGACTAGCCTACTACGAGCAGTACTTC
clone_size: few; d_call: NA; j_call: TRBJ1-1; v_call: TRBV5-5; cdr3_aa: CASSLRSGGIMNTEAFF; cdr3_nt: TGTGCCAGCAGCTTGCGCTCAGGAGGGATTATGAACACTGAAGCTTTCTTT
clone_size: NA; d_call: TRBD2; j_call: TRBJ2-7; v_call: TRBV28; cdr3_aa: CASRTDSGSSYEQYF; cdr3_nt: TGTGCCAGCAGGACCGATAGCGGGAGCTCCTACGAGCAGTACTTC
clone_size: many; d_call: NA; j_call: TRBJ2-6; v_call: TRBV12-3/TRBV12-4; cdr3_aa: CASSFLTGGANVLTF; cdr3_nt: TGTGCCAGCAGTTTCCTCACCGGGGGGGCCAACGTCCTGACTTTC
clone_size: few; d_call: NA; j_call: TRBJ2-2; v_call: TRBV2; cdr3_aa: CASTSPRDKNTGELFF; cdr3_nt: TGTGCCAGCACCTCACCCCGGGACAAGAACACCGGGGAGCTGTTTTTT